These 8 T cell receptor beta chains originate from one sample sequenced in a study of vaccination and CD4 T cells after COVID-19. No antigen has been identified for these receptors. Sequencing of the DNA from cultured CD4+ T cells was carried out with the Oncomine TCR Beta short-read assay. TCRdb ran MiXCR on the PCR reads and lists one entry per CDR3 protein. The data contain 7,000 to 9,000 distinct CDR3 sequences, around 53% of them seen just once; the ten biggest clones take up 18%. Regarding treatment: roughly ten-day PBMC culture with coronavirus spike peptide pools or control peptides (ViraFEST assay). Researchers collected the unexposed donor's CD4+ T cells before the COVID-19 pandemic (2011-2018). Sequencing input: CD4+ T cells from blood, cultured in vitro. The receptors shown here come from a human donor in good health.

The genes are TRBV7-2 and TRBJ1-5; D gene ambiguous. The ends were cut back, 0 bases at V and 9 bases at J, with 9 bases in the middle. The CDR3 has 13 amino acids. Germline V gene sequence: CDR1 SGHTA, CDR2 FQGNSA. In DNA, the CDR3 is TGTGCCAGCAGCTTAGCGGACCTAACGCCCCAGCATTTT. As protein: CASSLADLTPQHF.

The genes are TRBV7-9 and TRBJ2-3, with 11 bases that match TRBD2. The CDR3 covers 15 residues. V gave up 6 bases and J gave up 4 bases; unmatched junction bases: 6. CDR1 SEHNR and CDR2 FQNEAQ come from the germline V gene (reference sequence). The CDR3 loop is CASRSSGRSADTQYF. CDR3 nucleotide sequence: TGTGCCAGCAGGTCTAGCGGGAGGTCGGCAGATACGCAGTATTTT.

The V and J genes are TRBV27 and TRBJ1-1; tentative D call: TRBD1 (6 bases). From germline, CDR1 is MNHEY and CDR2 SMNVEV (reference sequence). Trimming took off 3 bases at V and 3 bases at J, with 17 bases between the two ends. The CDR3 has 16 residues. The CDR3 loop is CASSFKSGVSDTEAFF. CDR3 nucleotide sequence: TGTGCCAGCAGTTTTAAGTCAGGGGTTTCGGACACTGAAGCTTTCTTT.

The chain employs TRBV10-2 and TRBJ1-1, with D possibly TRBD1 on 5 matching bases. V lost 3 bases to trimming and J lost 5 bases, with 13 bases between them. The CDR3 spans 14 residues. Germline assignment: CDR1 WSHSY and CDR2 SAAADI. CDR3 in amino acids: CASSEAGRGTEAFF. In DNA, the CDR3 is TGCGCCAGCAGTGAAGCAGGGCGGGGAACTGAAGCTTTCTTT.

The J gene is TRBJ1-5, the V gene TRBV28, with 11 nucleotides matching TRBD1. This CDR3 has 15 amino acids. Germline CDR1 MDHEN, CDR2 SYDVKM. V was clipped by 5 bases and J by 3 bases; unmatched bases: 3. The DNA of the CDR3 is TGTGCCAGCAGTGGGACAGGGGGACTCAATCAGCCCCAGCATTTT. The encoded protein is CASSGTGGLNQPQHF.

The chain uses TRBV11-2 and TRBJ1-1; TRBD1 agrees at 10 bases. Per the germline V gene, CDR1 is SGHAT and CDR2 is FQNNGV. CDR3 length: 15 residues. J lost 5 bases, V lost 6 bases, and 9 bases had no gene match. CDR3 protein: CASRRLDRGLTEAFF. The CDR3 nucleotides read TGTGCCAGCAGACGACTAGACAGGGGGCTAACTGAAGCTTTCTTT.

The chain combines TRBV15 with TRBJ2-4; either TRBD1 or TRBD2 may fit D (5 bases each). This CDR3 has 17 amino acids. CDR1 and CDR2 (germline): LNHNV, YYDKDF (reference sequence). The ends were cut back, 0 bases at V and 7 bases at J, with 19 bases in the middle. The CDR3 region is CATSRDLGRAPSNIQYF. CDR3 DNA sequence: TGTGCCACCAGCAGAGATTTGGGGCGGGCCCCGTCGAACATTCAGTACTTC.

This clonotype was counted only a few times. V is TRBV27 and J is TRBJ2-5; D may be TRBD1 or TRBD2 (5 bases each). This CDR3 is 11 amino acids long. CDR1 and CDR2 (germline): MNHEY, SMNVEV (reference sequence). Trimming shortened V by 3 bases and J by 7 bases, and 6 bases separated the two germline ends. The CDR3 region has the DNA TGTGCCAGCAGTTTTGGGGGGACCCAGTACTTC. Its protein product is CASSFGGTQYF.